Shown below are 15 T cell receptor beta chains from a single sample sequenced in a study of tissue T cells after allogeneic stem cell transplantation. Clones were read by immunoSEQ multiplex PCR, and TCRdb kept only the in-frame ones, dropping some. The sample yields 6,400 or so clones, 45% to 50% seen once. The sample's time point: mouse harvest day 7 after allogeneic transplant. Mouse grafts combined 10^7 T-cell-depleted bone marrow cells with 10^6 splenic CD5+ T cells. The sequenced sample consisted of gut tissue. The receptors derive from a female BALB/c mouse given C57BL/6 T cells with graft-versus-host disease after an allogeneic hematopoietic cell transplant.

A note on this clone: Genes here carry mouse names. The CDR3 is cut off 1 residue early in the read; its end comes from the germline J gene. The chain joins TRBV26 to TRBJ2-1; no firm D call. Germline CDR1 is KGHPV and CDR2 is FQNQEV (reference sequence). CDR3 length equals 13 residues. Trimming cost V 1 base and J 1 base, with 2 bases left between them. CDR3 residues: CASSLLNYAEQFF. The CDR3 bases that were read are TGTGCCAGCAGTCTGTTAAACTATGCTGAGCAGTTC. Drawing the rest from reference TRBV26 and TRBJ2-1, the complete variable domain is NSKVIQTPRYLVKGQGQKAKMRCIPEKGHPVVFWYQQNKNNEFKFLINFQNQEVLQQIDMTEKRFSAECPSNSPCSLEIQSSEAGDSALYLCASSLLNYAEQFFGPGTRLTVL.

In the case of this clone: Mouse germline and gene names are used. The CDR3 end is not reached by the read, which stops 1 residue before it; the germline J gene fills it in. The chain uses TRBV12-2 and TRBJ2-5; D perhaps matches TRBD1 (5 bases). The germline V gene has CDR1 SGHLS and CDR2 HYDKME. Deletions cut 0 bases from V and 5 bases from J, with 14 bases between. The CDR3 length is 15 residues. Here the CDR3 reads CASSLGEGRGDTQYF. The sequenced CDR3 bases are TGTGCCAGCTCTCTCGGAGAGGGGAGGGGAGACACCCAGTAC. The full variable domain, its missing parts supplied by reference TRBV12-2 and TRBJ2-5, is NSGVVQSPRYIIKGKGERSILKCIPISGHLSVAWYQQTQGQELKFFIQHYDKMERDKGNLPSRFSVQQFDDYHSEMNMSALELEDSAVYFCASSLGEGRGDTQYFGPGTRLLVL.

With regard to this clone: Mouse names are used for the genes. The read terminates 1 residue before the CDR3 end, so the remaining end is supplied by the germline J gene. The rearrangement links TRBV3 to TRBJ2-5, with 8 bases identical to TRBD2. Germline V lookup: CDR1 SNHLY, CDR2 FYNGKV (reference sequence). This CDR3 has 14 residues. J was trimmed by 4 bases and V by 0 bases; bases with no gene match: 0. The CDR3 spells CASSLALGEDTQYF. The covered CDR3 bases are TGTGCCAGCAGCTTAGCACTGGGGGAAGACACCCAGTAC.

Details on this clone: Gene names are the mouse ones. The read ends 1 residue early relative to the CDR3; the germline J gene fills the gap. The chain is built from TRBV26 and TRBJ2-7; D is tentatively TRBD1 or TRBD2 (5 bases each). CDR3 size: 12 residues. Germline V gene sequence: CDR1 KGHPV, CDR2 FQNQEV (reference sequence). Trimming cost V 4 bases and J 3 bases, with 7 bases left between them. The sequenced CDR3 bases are TGTGCCAGCAGTCGGGGCATCTATGAACAGTAC. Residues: CASSRGIYEQY. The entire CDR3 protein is CASSRGIYEQYF.

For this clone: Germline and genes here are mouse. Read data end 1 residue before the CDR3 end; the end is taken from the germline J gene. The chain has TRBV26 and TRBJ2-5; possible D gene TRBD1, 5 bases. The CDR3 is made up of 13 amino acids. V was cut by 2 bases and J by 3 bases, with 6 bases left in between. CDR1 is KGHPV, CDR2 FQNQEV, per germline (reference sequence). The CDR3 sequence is CASSLGQQDTQYF. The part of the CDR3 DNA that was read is TGTGCCAGCAGTCTGGGACAACAAGACACCCAGTAC.

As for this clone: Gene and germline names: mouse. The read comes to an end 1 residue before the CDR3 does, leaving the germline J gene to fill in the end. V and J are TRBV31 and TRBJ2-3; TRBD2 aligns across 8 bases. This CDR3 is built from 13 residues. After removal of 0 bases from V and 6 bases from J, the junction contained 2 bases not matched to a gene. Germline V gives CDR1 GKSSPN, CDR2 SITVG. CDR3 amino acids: CAWSLDWGETLYF. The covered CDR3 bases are TGTGCCTGGAGTCTAGACTGGGGCGAAACGCTGTAT. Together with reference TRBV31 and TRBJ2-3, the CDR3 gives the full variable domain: AQTIHQWPVAEIKAVGSPLSLGCTIKGKSSPNLYWYWQATGGTLQQLFYSITVGQVESVVQLNLSASRPKDDQFILSTEKLLLSHSGFYLCAWSLDWGETLYFGSGTRLTVL.

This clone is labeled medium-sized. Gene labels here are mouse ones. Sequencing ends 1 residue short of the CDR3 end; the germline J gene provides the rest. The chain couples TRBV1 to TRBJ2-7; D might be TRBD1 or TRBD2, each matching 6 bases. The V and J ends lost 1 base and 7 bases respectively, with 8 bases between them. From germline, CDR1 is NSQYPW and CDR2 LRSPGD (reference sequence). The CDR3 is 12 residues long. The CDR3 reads CTCSAGGREQYF. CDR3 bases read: TGCACCTGCAGTGCAGGGGGGCGGGAACAGTAC.

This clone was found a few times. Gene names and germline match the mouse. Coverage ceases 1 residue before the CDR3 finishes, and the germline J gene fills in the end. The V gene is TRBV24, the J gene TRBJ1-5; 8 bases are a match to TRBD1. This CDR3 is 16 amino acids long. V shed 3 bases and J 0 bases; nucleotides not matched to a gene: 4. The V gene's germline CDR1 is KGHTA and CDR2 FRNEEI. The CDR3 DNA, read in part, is TGTGCCAGCAGTCTCAGGGGGCCCCATAACAACCAGGCTCCGCTT. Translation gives CASSLRGPHNNQAPL. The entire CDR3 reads CASSLRGPHNNQAPLF.

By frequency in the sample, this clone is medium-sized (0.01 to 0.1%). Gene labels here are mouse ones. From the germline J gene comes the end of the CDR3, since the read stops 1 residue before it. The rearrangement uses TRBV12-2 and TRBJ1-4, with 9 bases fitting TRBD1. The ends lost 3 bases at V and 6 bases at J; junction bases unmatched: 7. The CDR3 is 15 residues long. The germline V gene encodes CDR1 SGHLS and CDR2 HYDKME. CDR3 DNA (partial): TGTGCCAGCTCTACCTGGACAGGGGTGGACGAAAGATTATTT. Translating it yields CASSTWTGVDERLF. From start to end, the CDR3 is CASSTWTGVDERLFF.

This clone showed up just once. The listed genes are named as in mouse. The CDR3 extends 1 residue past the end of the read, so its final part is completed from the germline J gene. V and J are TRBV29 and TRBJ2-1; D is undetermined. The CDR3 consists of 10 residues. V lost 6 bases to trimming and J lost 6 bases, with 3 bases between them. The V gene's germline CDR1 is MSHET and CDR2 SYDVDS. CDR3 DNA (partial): TGTGCTAGCAGCACTGCTGAGCAGTTC. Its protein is CASSTAEQF. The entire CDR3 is CASSTAEQFF.

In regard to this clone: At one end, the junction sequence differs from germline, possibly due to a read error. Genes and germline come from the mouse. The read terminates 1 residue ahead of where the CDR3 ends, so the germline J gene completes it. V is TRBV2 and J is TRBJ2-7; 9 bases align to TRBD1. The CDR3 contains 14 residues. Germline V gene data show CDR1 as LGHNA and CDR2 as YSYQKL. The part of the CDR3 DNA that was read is TGTGCCGGCAGCCAAGAGAACAGGGGGCTGGAACAGTAC. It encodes CAGSQENRGLEQY. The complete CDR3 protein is CAGSQENRGLEQYF.

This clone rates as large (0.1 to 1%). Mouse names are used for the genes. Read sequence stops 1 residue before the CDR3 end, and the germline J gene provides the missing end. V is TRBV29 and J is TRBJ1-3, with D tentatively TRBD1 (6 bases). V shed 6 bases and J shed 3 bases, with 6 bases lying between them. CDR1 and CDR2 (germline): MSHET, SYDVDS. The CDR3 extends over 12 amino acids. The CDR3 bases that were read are TGTGCTAGCAGGGACAGTGGAAATACGCTCTAT. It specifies CASRDSGNTLY. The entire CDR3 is CASRDSGNTLYF.

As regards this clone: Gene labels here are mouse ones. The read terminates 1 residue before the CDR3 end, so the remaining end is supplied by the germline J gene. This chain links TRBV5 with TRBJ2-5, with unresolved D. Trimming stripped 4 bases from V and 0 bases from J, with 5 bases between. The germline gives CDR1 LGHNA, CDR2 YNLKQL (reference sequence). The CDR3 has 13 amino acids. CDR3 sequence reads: CASSPRNQDTQYF. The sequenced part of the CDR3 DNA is TGTGCCAGCAGCCCCCGTAACCAAGACACCCAGTAC.

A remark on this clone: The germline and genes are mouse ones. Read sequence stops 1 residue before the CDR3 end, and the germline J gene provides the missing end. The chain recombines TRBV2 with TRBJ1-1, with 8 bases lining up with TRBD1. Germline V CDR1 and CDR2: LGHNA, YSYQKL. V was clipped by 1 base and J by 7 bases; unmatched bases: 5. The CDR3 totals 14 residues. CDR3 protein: CASSQADRGGEVFF. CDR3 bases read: TGTGCCAGCAGCCAAGCAGACAGGGGTGGAGAAGTCTTC.

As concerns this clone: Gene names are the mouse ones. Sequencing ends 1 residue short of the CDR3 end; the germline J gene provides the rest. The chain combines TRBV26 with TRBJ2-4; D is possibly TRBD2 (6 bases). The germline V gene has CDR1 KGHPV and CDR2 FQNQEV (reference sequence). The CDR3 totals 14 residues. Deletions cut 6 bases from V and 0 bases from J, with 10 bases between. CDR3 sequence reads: CASRLDWSQNTLYF. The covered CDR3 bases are TGTGCCAGCAGGCTTGACTGGAGTCAAAACACCTTGTAC.